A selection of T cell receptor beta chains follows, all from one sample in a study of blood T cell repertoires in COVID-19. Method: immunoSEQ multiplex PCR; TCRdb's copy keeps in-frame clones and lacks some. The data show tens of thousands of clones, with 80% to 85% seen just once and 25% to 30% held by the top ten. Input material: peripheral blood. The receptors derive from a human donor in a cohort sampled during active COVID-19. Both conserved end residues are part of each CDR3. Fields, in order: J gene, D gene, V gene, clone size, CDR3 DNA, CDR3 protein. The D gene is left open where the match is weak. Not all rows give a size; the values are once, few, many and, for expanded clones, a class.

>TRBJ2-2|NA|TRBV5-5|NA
TGTGCCAGCAGCGTGGCAGGTGGTGTGGCCACCGGGGAGCTGTTTTTT
CASSVAGGVATGELFF
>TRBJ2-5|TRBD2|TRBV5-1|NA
TGCGCCAGCAGCTTGGGTAGCGGGGGCCTGGGAGAGACCCAGTACTTC
CASSLGSGGLGETQYF
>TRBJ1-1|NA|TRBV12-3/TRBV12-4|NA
TGTGCCATTAGAGGGGGAGGGACTGAAGCTTTCTTT
CAIRGGGTEAFF
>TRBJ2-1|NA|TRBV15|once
TGTGCCACCAGCATTTTCACAGGCCAAGGGTACAATGAGCAGTTCTTC
CATSIFTGQGYNEQFF
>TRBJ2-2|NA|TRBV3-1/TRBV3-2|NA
TGTGCCAGCAGCTCTCCGAACACCGGGGAGCTGTTTTTT
CASSSPNTGELFF
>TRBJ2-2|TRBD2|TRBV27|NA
TGTGCCAGCAGTCTGCTTTCTAGCGGGGGGAGCACCGGGGAGCTGTTTTTT
CASSLLSSGGSTGELFF
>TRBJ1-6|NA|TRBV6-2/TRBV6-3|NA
TGTGCCAGCAGTTACTTGGGACACGAGGGCGAGAGGAGTTCACCCCTCCACTTT
CASSYLGHEGERSSPLHF
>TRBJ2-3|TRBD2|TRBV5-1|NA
TGCGCCAGCGGTCAAAGCGGGGGGGCAGGAGATACGCAGTATTTT
CASGQSGGAGDTQYF
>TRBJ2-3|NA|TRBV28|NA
TGTGCCAGCAGAAGGGGTGGGGAAGATACGCAGTATTTT
CASRRGGEDTQYF
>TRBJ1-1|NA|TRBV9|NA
TGTGCCAGCAGCGTAGAGGGCGCAGGGTTGGCTTTCTTT
CASSVEGAGLAFF
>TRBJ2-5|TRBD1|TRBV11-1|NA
TGTGCCAGCAGCTCGTCAGGGGGCGCTGGGACCCAGTACTTC
CASSSSGGAGTQYF
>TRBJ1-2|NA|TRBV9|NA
TGTGCCAGCAGGGGCAGGGAGGATGGCTACACCTTC
CASRGREDGYTF
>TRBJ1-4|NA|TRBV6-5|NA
TGTGCCAGCAAGGCCGGGACAACTAATGAAAAACTGTTTTTT
CASKAGTTNEKLFF
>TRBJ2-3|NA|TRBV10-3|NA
TGTGCCATCAGTGTCGGCACAGATACGCAGTATTTT
CAISVGTDTQYF
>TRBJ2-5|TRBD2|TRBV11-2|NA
TGTGCCAGCAGCTTAGCGACTAGCGGGGGGCGCAAGACCCAGTACTTC
CASSLATSGGRKTQYF
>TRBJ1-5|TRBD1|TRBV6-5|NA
TGTGCCAGCAGTCTTGGGACAGTCAAAAATCAGCCCCAGCATTTT
CASSLGTVKNQPQHF
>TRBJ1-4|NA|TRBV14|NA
TGTGCCAGCAGCCATCAGGGCTCCGCTAATGAAAAACTGTTTTTT
CASSHQGSANEKLFF
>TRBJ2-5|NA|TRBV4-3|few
TGCGCCAGCAGCCAAGTTATGTACCAAGAGACCCAGTACTTC
CASSQVMYQETQYF
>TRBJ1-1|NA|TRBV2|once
TGTGCCAGCAGACCCAGGGGCGCGATGAACACTGAAGCTTTCTTT
CASRPRGAMNTEAFF
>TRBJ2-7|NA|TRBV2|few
TGTGCCAGCAGTGATTCGGGGGTCCACGAGCAGTACTTC
CASSDSGVHEQYF
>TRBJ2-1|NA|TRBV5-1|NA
TGCGCCAGCAGCTTGGCTTTCTTGACGGGTGAGCAGTTCTTC
CASSLAFLTGEQFF
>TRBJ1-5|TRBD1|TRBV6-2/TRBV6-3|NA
TGTGCCAGCAGTTACTCGAACAGGGGACTGCCCCAGCATTTT
CASSYSNRGLPQHF
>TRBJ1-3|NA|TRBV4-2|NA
TGTGCCAGCAGCCAAGTGGGGGCGCAGACTGGAAACACCATATATTTT
CASSQVGAQTGNTIYF
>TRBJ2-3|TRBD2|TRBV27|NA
TGTGCCAGCAGAAACCTTAGGACTAGCGGGCGGATATGGAATACGCAGTATTTT
CASRNLRTSGRIWNTQYF
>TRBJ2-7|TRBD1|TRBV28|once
TGTGCCAGCAGACAAATGACAGGGTCCTACGAGCAGTACTTC
CASRQMTGSYEQYF
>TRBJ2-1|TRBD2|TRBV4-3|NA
TGCGCCAGCAGCCTAACCACTAGCGGATACAATGAGCAGTTCTTC
CASSLTTSGYNEQFF
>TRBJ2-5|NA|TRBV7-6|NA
TGTGCCAGCAGCTTAGCTTACGGGAATTACGGGGAGACCCAGTACTTC
CASSLAYGNYGETQYF